The next 14 T cell receptor beta chains were all read from a single sample in a study of cytomegalovirus exposure and HLA in healthy donors. In the PCR, 60 Vbeta and 13 Jbeta primers were used. Sequenced by immunoSEQ multiplex PCR; TCRdb stores in-frame clones only, minus some. The sample lists 150,000 to 200,000 clones, about 72% occurring once. Sequencing input: PBMCs. These receptor sequences come from a human donor in good health.

The V gene is TRBV2, the J gene TRBJ1-5, with 7 bases aligning to TRBD1. CDR3 length: 14 amino acids. Trimming took 1 base from V and 4 from J; bases not matched to a gene: 1. Germline assignment: CDR1 SNHLY and CDR2 FYNNEI. The CDR3: CASSEGDRNQPQHF. In DNA form, the CDR3 reads TGTGCCAGCAGTGAAGGGGACAGAAATCAGCCCCAGCATTTT.

This chain joins TRBV6-5 and TRBJ1-1; a weak D match, TRBD1 (6 bases). Germline CDR1 and CDR2: MNHEY and SVGAGI. The CDR3 has 12 residues. The V end lost 0 bases, the J end lost 9 bases, and 8 bases lay between the germline ends. The CDR3 DNA reads as TGTGCCAGCAGTTACTCGACAGGCCAAGCTTTCTTT. This sequence encodes CASSYSTGQAFF.

The gene calls are TRBV5-4 and TRBJ1-6; a possible D gene is TRBD1 (5 bases). The CDR3 has 16 amino acids. The germline V gene has CDR1 SGHNT and CDR2 YYREEE (reference sequence). Between the trimmed V and J ends, which lost 0 bases and 8 bases, there was a span of 15 bases. The CDR3 DNA sequence: TGTGCCAGCAGCTTGGTGGGGGGTTTTTCCGATTCACCCCTCCACTTT. Its translation: CASSLVGGFSDSPLHF.

This clone came up a few times. The chain combines TRBV5-1 with TRBJ2-5; 10 nucleotides agree with TRBD2. V trimming: 4 bases; J trimming: 4 bases; junction bases outside the gene matches: 13. The CDR3 is made up of 17 amino acids. Looked up from germline, CDR1 is SGHRS and CDR2 is YFSETQ. The CDR3 DNA sequence: TGCGCCAGCAGCCTCGATGGCCAAGTAGCGGGGGGAGAGACCCAGTACTTC. As protein: CASSLDGQVAGGETQYF.

The V gene is TRBV4-1, the J gene TRBJ2-1; 7 bases map to TRBD2. V dropped 2 bases and J dropped 5; count of bases not matched to a gene: 9. CDR1 is MGHRA and CDR2 is YSYEKL in the germline V gene. The CDR3 is made up of 16 amino acids. The CDR3 is CASSQYRDYLNNEQFF. CDR3 nucleotides: TGCGCCAGCAGCCAATACCGGGACTACCTGAACAATGAGCAGTTCTTC.

V usage is TRBV7-2 and J usage is TRBJ1-5; TRBD1 might be the D (6 bases). Germline V lookup: CDR1 SGHTA, CDR2 FQGNSA. Trimming shortened V by 5 bases and J by 7 bases, and 18 bases separated the two germline ends. This CDR3 is built from 15 residues. The CDR3 DNA is TGTGCCAGCAGCCCCGAGTGGGGGCGGGGGCAGCCCCAGCATTTT. It yields the protein CASSPEWGRGQPQHF.

This clone was detected a few times. This sequence joins TRBV5-1 and TRBJ2-1, with D possibly TRBD1 on 5 matching bases. CDR3 length: 15 residues. The V gene lost 0 bases and the J gene lost 8 bases, with 15 bases spanning the gap. Germline CDR1 and CDR2: SGHRS and YFSETQ. The CDR3 DNA sequence: TGCGCCAGCAGCTTGGAACAGGCGGCCGAGGATGAGCAGTTCTTC. Translation gives CASSLEQAAEDEQFF.

The chain combines TRBV5-4 with TRBJ2-3; 12 bases match TRBD1. The CDR3 totals 16 residues. Per the germline V gene, CDR1 is SGHNT and CDR2 is YYREEE (reference sequence). The ends lost 4 bases at V and 6 bases at J; junction bases unmatched: 9. The CDR3 DNA follows: TGTGCCAGCAGCCTTGGAGGGACAGGGGGCCGGGATACGCAGTATTTT. Residues: CASSLGGTGGRDTQYF.

V and J are TRBV6-5 and TRBJ1-5, with D possibly being TRBD1 (6 bases). Germline V gene lookup returns CDR1 MNHEY and CDR2 SVGAGI. CDR3 length equals 14 residues. V dropped 4 bases and J dropped 4 bases, with 11 bases sitting between them. CDR3 nucleotides: TGTGCCAGCAGTTTAGGACAGCATAATCAGCCCCAGCATTTT. Translating gives CASSLGQHNQPQHF.

The chain is built from TRBV6-4 and TRBJ2-2; D ambiguous. Trimming stripped 6 bases from V and 3 bases from J, with 11 bases between. Germline V CDR1 and CDR2: MRHNA, SNTAGT. The CDR3 consists of 14 residues. The CDR3 region is CASSRARDTGELFF. CDR3 DNA: TGTGCCAGCAGCAGAGCCCGGGACACCGGGGAGCTGTTTTTT.

This chain uses TRBV19 with TRBJ1-5; tentative D call: TRBD1 (6 bases). Trimming pared 9 bases from V and 6 bases from J, leaving 18 bases between. This CDR3 region has 14 residues. The germline V gene encodes CDR1 LNHDA and CDR2 SQIVND (reference sequence). The DNA for the CDR3 is TGTGCCAGCACCTGGGGGGGGCAGGGTCAGCCCCAGCATTTT. Protein sequence: CASTWGGQGQPQHF. Full variable domain (outside the CDR3, taken from reference TRBV19 and TRBJ1-5): DGGITQSPKYLFRKEGQNVTLSCEQNLNHDAMYWYRQDPGQGLRLIYYSQIVNDFQKGDIAEGYSVSREKKESFPLTVTSAQKNPTAFYLCASTWGGQGQPQHFGDGTRLSIL.

The chain couples TRBV6-5 to TRBJ1-2; TRBD1 is a possible D gene (6 bases). CDR1 and CDR2 (germline): MNHEY, SVGAGI. The CDR3 has 12 amino acids. Trimming removed 2 bases at V and 7 bases at J, with 8 bases between. The CDR3 sequence: CASSYRGSGYTF. CDR3 bases: TGTGCCAGCAGTTACAGGGGGTCTGGCTACACCTTC.

This clone was found a few times. The sample holds other DNA sequences that translate to the same CDR3. The V call is TRBV9, the J call TRBJ2-1, with 8 nucleotides matching TRBD2. The germline CDR1 and CDR2 sequences are SGDLS and YYNGEE. This CDR3 region has 15 residues. Unmatched junction bases numbered 4, after V lost 4 bases and J lost 1 base. CDR3 in DNA: TGTGCCAGCAGCCCCAGCGGGGGATCCTACAATGAGCAGTTCTTC. The encoded protein is CASSPSGGSYNEQFF.

This clone was seen more than once but under ten times. CDR3: CAGQVIIYGYTF. The CDR3 nucleotides are TGTGCCGGACAGGTTATAATCTATGGCTACACCTTC. This chain uses TRBV5-3 with TRBJ1-2; 7 nucleotides match TRBD1. TRBV5-3 is an ORF for which the function is uncertain. The ends lost 10 bases at V and 4 bases at J; junction bases unmatched: 7. This CDR3 has 12 residues.